Listed below are T cell receptor beta chains from one sample, sequenced in a study of blood T cell repertoires in COVID-19. Clones were read by immunoSEQ multiplex PCR, and TCRdb kept only the in-frame ones, dropping some. The sample yields around 180,000 clones, more than 70% seen once. Source material: peripheral blood. The receptors derive from a woman older than 75 with active or convalescent COVID-19. CDR3s include the opening cysteine and the closing phenylalanine or tryptophan. Each record gives: V gene, D gene, J gene, CDR3 length, clone size, CDR3 DNA, CDR3 protein. The D gene is left open where the match is weak. Size is stated for part of the rows, as once, few or many counts, or as a class when the clone is expanded.

>TRBV5-1|TRBD1|TRBJ1-2|14|.
TGCGCCAGCAGCTTGGTTGCTCAGGGGGTCGGCTACACCTTC
CASSLVAQGVGYTF
>TRBV6-5|TRBD2|TRBJ2-1|14|.
TGTGCCAGCAGTCTACTAGCGGGAGCATATGAGCAGTTCTTC
CASSLLAGAYEQFF
>TRBV11-2|TRBD1|TRBJ1-4|17|few
TGTGCCAGCAGCTTAGTTGCAGGGGGCAGGAGTAATGAAAAACTGTTTTTT
CASSLVAGGRSNEKLFF
>TRBV7-9|TRBD1|TRBJ1-5|15|.
TGTGCCAGCAGCTCAAGGGGACAGGGTCATCAGCCCCAGCATTTT
CASSSRGQGHQPQHF
>TRBV12-3/TRBV12-4|.|TRBJ1-5|13|.
TGTGCCAGCAGTTTATCGGGGGAGCAGCCCCAGCATTTT
CASSLSGEQPQHF
>TRBV7-9|TRBD2|TRBJ2-1|16|once
TGTGCCAGCAGCTTGGTTTTGACTAGCGGGTACAATGAGCAGTTCTTC
CASSLVLTSGYNEQFF
>TRBV5-1|.|TRBJ2-1|15|.
TGCGCCAGCAGCTTAACTAGAAAAGACTACAATGAGCAGTTCTTC
CASSLTRKDYNEQFF
>TRBV14|TRBD1|TRBJ2-5|14|.
TGTGCCAGCAGCAGGGGACAGCAACAAGAGACCCAGTACTTC
CASSRGQQQETQYF
>TRBV30|TRBD1|TRBJ1-4|13|.
TGTGCCTCTGACAGGGAACCTTATGAAAAACTGTTTTTT
CASDREPYEKLFF
>TRBV9|TRBD2|TRBJ2-3|16|once
TGTGCCAGCAGCGTAGCTCTGCGGGGGACCACAGATACGCAGTATTTT
CASSVALRGTTDTQYF
>TRBV6-6|.|TRBJ2-7|12|.
TGTGCCAGCAGAACTACGGACTACGAGCAGTACTTC
CASRTTDYEQYF
>TRBV29-1|TRBD2|TRBJ2-3|13|.
TGCAGCGTTACACTAGCGAACACAGATACGCAGTATTTT
CSVTLANTDTQYF
>TRBV19|TRBD2|TRBJ2-1|18|once
TGTGCCAGTGGGGAAAGCGGGAGGGCAAAGGGTGTGGACAATGAGCAGTTCTTC
CASGESGRAKGVDNEQFF
>TRBV7-9|TRBD2|TRBJ2-3|15|once
TGTGCCAGCAGCTCTCTAGGTAGCGGGGGAAATACGCAGTATTTT
CASSSLGSGGNTQYF
>TRBV7-9|TRBD2|TRBJ2-1|18|.
TGTGCCAGCAGCTTAGCGGGCCATCGGCGGGAGACGGGCAATGAGCAGTTCTTC
CASSLAGHRRETGNEQFF
>TRBV21-1|.|TRBJ1-2|15|.
TGTGCCAGCAGCAGCCGGGACAGGGCCTCGTATGGCTACACCTTC
CASSSRDRASYGYTF
>TRBV5-1|.|TRBJ1-4|15|.
TGCGCCAGCAGCTTGAATACGGGAATTAATGAAAAACTGTTTTTT
CASSLNTGINEKLFF
>TRBV5-1|.|TRBJ1-1|13|.
TGCGCCAGCAGCCAACAGAAGAACACTGAAGCTTTCTTT
CASSQQKNTEAFF
>TRBV7-9|.|TRBJ1-1|14|.
TGTGCCAGCAGCTTACATACAGGGAACACTGAAGCTTTCTTT
CASSLHTGNTEAFF
>TRBV6-1|TRBD2|TRBJ2-1|20|.
TGTGCCAGCAGTGAAAATCGTTTGAGGCGGGAGGGGGGAAAAAAAAATGAGCAGTTCTTC
CASSENRLRREGGKKNEQFF
>TRBV2|.|TRBJ2-7|15|.
TGTGCCAGCACCGAGAATACGCATAGCTCCTACGAGCAGTACTTC
CASTENTHSSYEQYF
>TRBV20-1|TRBD2|TRBJ2-1|11|.
TGCAGTGCTAGATGGGAGGGAATAACGGTCTTC
CSARWEGITVF
>TRBV5-1|TRBD1|TRBJ1-5|14|few
TGCGCCAGCAGCTCCAGGGGGGGCAATCAGCCCCAGCATTTT
CASSSRGGNQPQHF
>TRBV18|TRBD1|TRBJ1-2|15|once
TGTGCCAGCTCACCAGACAGGGGGCGCACCTATGGCTACACCTTC
CASSPDRGRTYGYTF
>TRBV4-2|.|TRBJ2-1|16|.
TGTGCCAGCAGCCAAGACGGGGGAGGGGGTTACAATGAGCAGTTCTTC
CASSQDGGGGYNEQFF
>TRBV6-5|TRBD1|TRBJ1-4|14|.
TGTGCCAGCAGTTCACAGGGGACTAATGAAAAACTGTTTTTT
CASSSQGTNEKLFF
>TRBV25-1|TRBD2|TRBJ2-3|16|.
TGTGCCAGCAGTGGGAGACTAGCGGGTAGCACAGATACGCAGTATTTT
CASSGRLAGSTDTQYF
>TRBV10-3|.|TRBJ1-1|15|.
TGTGCCATCAGTGATAGAGGGGGTAAGAACACTGAAGCTTTCTTT
CAISDRGGKNTEAFF
>TRBV7-9|TRBD1|TRBJ1-1|16|.
TGTGCCAGCAGCTTAGGGCAGGGGGCGTTGAACACTGAAGCTTTCTTT
CASSLGQGALNTEAFF
>TRBV5-6|TRBD2|TRBJ2-7|15|.
TGTGCCAGCAGCTTGGTAGGGGCTAGCGGGAGGGAGCAGTACTTC
CASSLVGASGREQYF
>TRBV3-1/TRBV3-2|.|TRBJ1-6|14|.
TGTGCCAGCAGCCCCTCGGGACAAAATTCACCCCTCCACTTT
CASSPSGQNSPLHF
>TRBV10-1|.|TRBJ2-2|13|.
TGCGCCAGCAGTGGTTCGGGATCCGGGGAGCTGTTTTTT
CASSGSGSGELFF
>TRBV11-3|TRBD1|TRBJ1-2|16|.
TGTGCCAGCAGCTTATGGGGTCGGGGACAGGGCTATGGCTACACCTTC
CASSLWGRGQGYGYTF
>TRBV19|TRBD1|TRBJ1-3|16|.
TGTGCCAGTCGTCTCCGGGACAGAGGTTCCGGAAACACCATATATTTT
CASRLRDRGSGNTIYF
>TRBV5-1|.|TRBJ1-1|13|.
TGCGCCAGCTCCAGGGTTTTGAACACTGAAGCTTTCTTT
CASSRVLNTEAFF
>TRBV5-1|.|TRBJ2-5|16|.
TGCGCCAGCAGCTTCCCCGTAAGCGGGCCCAAAGAGACCCAGTACTTC
CASSFPVSGPKETQYF
>TRBV18|.|TRBJ2-2|14|.
TGTGCCAGCTCACCACAGGGGCACACCGGGGAGCTGTTTTTT
CASSPQGHTGELFF
>TRBV19|TRBD1|TRBJ1-1|15|.
TGTGCCAGTAGTATACAGGGGGCGGCGAACACTGAAGCTTTCTTT
CASSIQGAANTEAFF
>TRBV5-1|TRBD2|TRBJ2-7|15|.
TGCGCCAGCAGCTTGGAGGGCGGGACTAGCTACGAGCAGTACTTC
CASSLEGGTSYEQYF
>TRBV7-6|.|TRBJ2-5|12|.
TGTGCCAGCACGACAGACCAAGAGACCCAGTACTTC
CASTTDQETQYF
>TRBV6-6|TRBD1|TRBJ2-3|14|.
TGTGCCAGCAACCAGGGACAGCACACAGATACGCAGTATTTT
CASNQGQHTDTQYF
>TRBV4-1|TRBD1|TRBJ2-7|17|.
TGCGCCAGCAGCCAAGATCAGTCAGGGACAGGGCCCTACGAGCAGTACTTC
CASSQDQSGTGPYEQYF
>TRBV3-1/TRBV3-2|.|TRBJ1-5|15|.
TGTGCCAGCAGCCAAACAGGGAGTAGCAATCAGCCCCAGCATTTT
CASSQTGSSNQPQHF
>TRBV25-1|TRBD1|TRBJ1-4|15|.
TGTGCCAGCACCTTCTCTAGGACAGGGGACGAAAAACTGTTTTTT
CASTFSRTGDEKLFF
>TRBV5-4|TRBD1|TRBJ1-2|16|.
TGTGCCAGCAGCTTGGAATCTGGGGACAGGAGCCGCGGCTACACCTTC
CASSLESGDRSRGYTF
>TRBV6-6|TRBD2|TRBJ2-5|15|.
TGTGCCAGCAGTACCTATAGCGGGAGCGGAAAGACCCAGTACTTC
CASSTYSGSGKTQYF
>TRBV19|TRBD1|TRBJ1-2|14|.
TGTGCCAGTAGTTTGCCCGGGACAGGGGAGGGCTACACCTTC
CASSLPGTGEGYTF
>TRBV3-1/TRBV3-2|TRBD1|TRBJ1-2|14|once
TGTGCCAGCAGCCTCGGGACAGGGGGTACGAGCTACACCTTC
CASSLGTGGTSYTF
>TRBV30|.|TRBJ1-2|17|few
TGTGCCTGGAGTGGTAGGAGGAACCAAAGGACAGTCTATGGCTACACCTTC
CAWSGRRNQRTVYGYTF
>TRBV6-6|.|TRBJ2-7|14|.
TGTGCCAGCAGTTACAAGCGAGCCAGCGCCGAGCAGTACTTC
CASSYKRASAEQYF
>TRBV11-2|.|TRBJ1-2|13|.
TGTGCCAGCAGCCCCTTCCAGTCGCATGGCTACACCTTC
CASSPFQSHGYTF